These 7 T cell receptor beta chains originate from one sample sequenced in a study of control samples from healthy donors and cancer patients. The assay was immunoSEQ multiplex PCR, and TCRdb's table has in-frame clones only and misses some. The sample gives 150,000 or so clones, about 90% of which show up once; 12% is in the top ten. The sample consisted of blood. These receptors all come from a man aged 25-45 years in good health.

This chain joins TRBV5-6 and TRBJ1-3, with D uncertain. This CDR3 has 18 residues. The germline CDR1 and CDR2 sequences are SGHDT and YYEEEE. Trimming left V 3 bases short and J 4 bases short, with 23 bases between. CDR3 sequence: CASSSWRPFRAAGNTIYF. CDR3 bases: TGTGCCAGCAGCTCGTGGAGACCCTTCCGAGCGGCGGGAAACACCATATATTTT.

This chain connects TRBV2 to TRBJ2-4; D is perhaps TRBD1 (5 bases). The length of the CDR3 is 14 residues. The ends were cut back, 8 bases at V and 9 bases at J, with 20 bases in the middle. Germline V gene data show CDR1 as SNHLY and CDR2 as FYNNEI. CDR3 in amino acids: CASSRLDIRGIQYF. CDR3 nucleotides: TGTGCCAGCTCCAGATTGGACATTAGGGGCATTCAGTACTTC.

The rearrangement uses TRBV6-2 or TRBV6-3 and TRBJ2-7; 7 positions agree with TRBD1. With 7 bases clipped from V and 4 bases from J, the junction kept 13 bases outside the gene matches. Per the germline V gene, CDR1 is MNHEY and CDR2 is SVGEGT. This CDR3 spans 15 amino acids. In nucleotides, the CDR3 is TGTGCCAGCACCCCAGGGGGAGTAGCGAGATACGAGCAGTACTTC. The encoded protein is CASTPGGVARYEQYF.

The V gene is TRBV12-3 or TRBV12-4, the J gene TRBJ1-2; D might be TRBD1 (6 bases). The CDR3 sequence is 13 residues long. Deletions cut 3 bases from V and 7 bases from J, with 12 bases between. The CDR3 sequence is CASSFRTAFGYTF. The CDR3 region has the DNA TGTGCCAGCAGTTTTAGGACAGCCTTTGGCTACACCTTC.

The chain recombines TRBV27 with TRBJ2-7, with D unresolved. This CDR3 contains 14 residues. Trimming cost V 3 bases and J 0 bases, with 9 bases left between them. Germline CDR1 and CDR2: MNHEY and SMNVEV (reference sequence). The CDR3 DNA is TGTGCCAGCAGTTTCCTGAACAGCTCCTACGAGCAGTACTTC. It encodes CASSFLNSSYEQYF.

The V call is TRBV6-5, the J call TRBJ2-5, with unresolved D. Germline-derived CDR1 and CDR2 are MNHEY and SVGAGI. CDR3 length: 11 residues. Trimming removed 7 bases at V and 5 bases at J, with 8 bases between. CDR3 in amino acids: CASTHGETQYF. For the CDR3, the DNA is TGTGCCAGCACTCACGGGGAGACCCAGTACTTC.

The CDR3 DNA reads TGTGCCTGGGAGGCTGGCAATCAGCCCCAGCATTTT. This gives the protein CAWEAGNQPQHF. V is TRBV30 and J is TRBJ1-5; D remains ambiguous. Trimming took 5 bases from V and 2 from J, leaving 7 bases between them. CDR3 size: 12 residues. Germline CDR1 and CDR2: GTSNPN and SVGIG (reference sequence). Combining the CDR3 with reference TRBV30 and TRBJ1-5 gives the whole variable domain SQTIHQWPATLVQPVGSPLSLECTVEGTSNPNLYWYRQAAGRGLQLLFYSVGIGQISSEVPQNLSASRPQDRQFILSSKKLLLSDSGFYLCAWEAGNQPQHFGDGTRLSIL.